These 9 T cell receptor beta chains share one sample of origin, sequenced in a study of neoadjuvant anti-PD-1 for oral cavity cancer. Time point reported: after neoadjuvant nivolumab, at surgical resection. Clones were sequenced by immunoSEQ multiplex PCR, and TCRdb holds only the in-frame ones, with some missing. Altogether more than 8,000 clones are present, around 62% being singletons, with the ten largest covering 4% to 5%. The starting material was PBMCs, obtained after nivolumab (anti-PD-1) treatment. The receptors here all came from a person aged 35 to 85 with oral cavity squamous cell carcinoma.

This clone was observed a handful of times. This chain joins TRBV6-5 and TRBJ1-5; D unclear. V was trimmed by 0 bases and J by 7 bases, leaving 7 bases between them. CDR1 is MNHEY, CDR2 SVGAGI, per germline. This CDR3 region has 13 residues. CDR3 in amino acids: CASSYSNSQPQHF. The CDR3 nucleotides are TGTGCCAGCAGTTACTCGAATTCGCAGCCCCAGCATTTT.

The rearrangement links TRBV30 to TRBJ1-6; 7 bases are shared with TRBD1. The CDR3 runs 16 residues. The V gene's germline CDR1 is GTSNPN and CDR2 SVGIG (reference sequence). J gave up 3 bases and V 4 bases, and 9 bases lay outside the gene matches. In nucleotides, the CDR3 is TGTGCCTGGACCCCAGGGACAGTGATCTATAATTCACCCCTCCACTTT. Amino acids: CAWTPGTVIYNSPLHF.

The chain links TRBV7-8 to TRBJ1-5; tentative D call: TRBD1 (6 bases). CDR3 length: 15 residues. Germline CDR1 reads SGHVS; CDR2 reads FQNEAQ. V was clipped by 8 bases and J by 0 bases, with 14 bases between them. The CDR3 here is CASAIQGHSNQPQHF. The CDR3 DNA sequence: TGTGCCAGCGCCATACAGGGACATAGCAATCAGCCCCAGCATTTT.

The chain is built from TRBV28 and TRBJ1-4; TRBD1 agrees at 9 bases. The CDR3 is 16 amino acids. With 6 bases clipped from V and 2 bases from J, the junction kept 7 bases outside the gene matches. The germline gives CDR1 MDHEN, CDR2 SYDVKM. The CDR3 is CASRDRGDRTNEKLFF. Written as DNA, the CDR3 is TGTGCCAGCAGGGACAGGGGTGATAGGACTAATGAAAAACTGTTTTTT.

This clone appeared a few times. The chain carries TRBV7-8 and TRBJ2-7; 7 bases are a match to TRBD1. In germline, CDR1 is SGHVS, CDR2 FQNEAQ. The CDR3 is made up of 16 amino acids. V gave up 4 bases and J gave up 0 bases; unmatched junction bases: 9. This CDR3 reads CASSSSRAGGSYEQYF. Written as DNA, the CDR3 is TGTGCCAGCAGCTCCTCCCGGGCAGGGGGCTCCTACGAGCAGTACTTC.

This clone was recorded a few times. This chain joins TRBV7-8 and TRBJ2-6; 15 bases line up with TRBD2. The J segment lost 4 bases and the V segment lost 5 bases, leaving 6 bases of the junction unmatched. CDR1 and CDR2 from the germline V gene are SGHVS and FQNEAQ. CDR3 size: 18 residues. The CDR3 sequence: CASSRGTSGRTGANVLTF. The CDR3 nucleotides are TGTGCCAGCAGCCGCGGGACTAGCGGGAGGACAGGGGCCAACGTCCTGACTTTC.

This chain joins TRBV4-1 and TRBJ1-5, with a possible D match to TRBD1 (5 bases). The CDR3 extends over 18 amino acids. V was trimmed by 3 bases and J by 1 base, leaving 19 bases between them. Germline V gene data show CDR1 as MGHRA and CDR2 as YSYEKL. The CDR3 is CASSHVALRGRSNQPQHF. As DNA, the CDR3 is TGCGCCAGCAGCCACGTCGCGCTACGGGGGAGAAGCAATCAGCCCCAGCATTTT.

The rearrangement links TRBV28 to TRBJ1-2, with unresolved D. This CDR3 has 12 residues. V was pared by 2 bases and J by 7 bases, with 8 bases between. Germline V lookup: CDR1 MDHEN, CDR2 SYDVKM. For the CDR3, the DNA is TGTGCCAGCAGTTTAGGGGTCGCTGGCTACACCTTC. Protein sequence: CASSLGVAGYTF.

The rearrangement joins TRBV2 to TRBJ2-2; tentatively, D is TRBD1 (5 bases). The CDR3 is made up of 14 amino acids. V was trimmed by 5 bases and J by 1 base, leaving 8 bases between them. Germline V gives CDR1 SNHLY, CDR2 FYNNEI. CDR3 sequence reads: CASSPQVNTGELFF. The DNA for the CDR3 is TGTGCCAGCAGTCCACAGGTGAACACCGGGGAGCTGTTTTTT.